The 25 T cell receptor beta chains below were found in one sample sequenced in a study of control samples from healthy donors and cancer patients. TCRdb keeps only in-frame clones here, not all; method: immunoSEQ multiplex PCR. Here the sample spans more than 10,000 clones, approximately 93% being singletons. What was sequenced was PBMCs. The receptors here all came from a man older than 75 with lung cancer.

This clone was seen a single time. V and J are TRBV9 and TRBJ1-3, with no clear D. The CDR3 spans 14 residues. Germline lookup yields CDR1 SGDLS and CDR2 YYNGEE. V lost 3 bases, J lost 0 bases, and 7 bases lay in between. The CDR3 is CASSGLFSGNTIYF. The DNA of the CDR3 is TGTGCCAGCAGCGGACTCTTCTCTGGAAACACCATATATTTT.

The V and J genes are TRBV5-1 and TRBJ2-7; D gene ambiguous. CDR3 length: 13 amino acids. Germline V gene data show CDR1 as SGHRS and CDR2 as YFSETQ. The V and J ends lost 3 bases and 5 bases respectively, with 12 bases between them. As DNA, the CDR3 is TGCGCCAGCAGCTCGGACCCCCTTAACGAGCAGTACGTC. Translation: CASSSDPLNEQYV.

As for this clone: The same CDR3 is also encoded by other DNA sequences in this sample. V usage is TRBV7-9 and J usage is TRBJ1-1, with unresolved D. V dropped 3 bases and J dropped 0 bases, with 8 bases sitting between them. The CDR3 has 14 residues. Germline values: CDR1 SEHNR, CDR2 FQNEAQ (reference sequence). Here the CDR3 reads CASSLEGLNTEAFF. The CDR3 DNA sequence: TGTGCCAGCAGCTTGGAAGGTCTGAACACTGAAGCTTTCTTT.

The V gene is TRBV5-4, the J gene TRBJ2-7; 8 nucleotides align to TRBD1. CDR1 and CDR2 (germline): SGHNT, YYREEE (reference sequence). With 4 bases clipped from V and 0 bases from J, the junction kept 3 bases outside the gene matches. This CDR3 contains 14 residues. The CDR3 nucleotides read TGTGCCAGCAGCGAGACAGGGGACTCCTACGAGCAGTACTTC. Its protein is CASSETGDSYEQYF.

This chain connects TRBV19 to TRBJ2-3; TRBD2 agrees at 12 bases. CDR1 LNHDA and CDR2 SQIVND come from the germline V gene (reference sequence). This CDR3 is 17 amino acids long. The ends lost 2 bases at V and 6 bases at J; junction bases unmatched: 9. CDR3 coding DNA: TGTGCCAGTAGTATAAGTATAACTAGCGGGGGGACGGATACGCAGTATTTT. This codes for CASSISITSGGTDTQYF.

The chain has TRBV5-1 and TRBJ2-5; D is ambiguous. V was trimmed by 0 bases and J by 0 bases, leaving 9 bases between them. This CDR3 has 15 residues. Germline V gene lookup returns CDR1 SGHRS and CDR2 YFSETQ. The CDR3 loop is CASSLAGLYQETQYF. Here the CDR3 DNA reads TGCGCCAGCAGCTTGGCAGGCCTGTACCAAGAGACCCAGTACTTC. The full variable domain, rest sourced from reference TRBV5-1 and TRBJ2-5, is KAGVTQTPRYLIKTRGQQVTLSCSPISGHRSVSWYQQTPGQGLQFLFEYFSETQRNKGNFPGRFSGRQFSNSRSEMNVSTLELGDSALYLCASSLAGLYQETQYFGPGTRLLVL.

The table lists this clone with a few counts. The chain carries TRBV18 and TRBJ1-1; D is unclear. The CDR3 has 12 residues. The germline V gene encodes CDR1 KGHSH and CDR2 LQKENI. Trimming stripped 1 base from V and 0 bases from J, with 0 bases between. Here the CDR3 reads CASSPLNTEAFF. The CDR3 coding sequence is TGTGCCAGCTCACCACTGAACACTGAAGCTTTCTTT.

This clone has just one count. Written as DNA, the CDR3 is TGCGCCAGCAGCTTGGGTGGGACAGCTCCTCAAGAGACCCAGTACTTC. It translates to CASSLGGTAPQETQYF. The rearrangement uses TRBV5-1 and TRBJ2-5; 7 bases fit TRBD1. The CDR3 contains 16 residues. In germline, CDR1 is SGHRS, CDR2 YFSETQ. J gave up 2 bases and V 0 bases, and 7 bases lay outside the gene matches.

The chain couples TRBV19 to TRBJ1-1; possible D gene TRBD1, 6 bases. The ends were cut back, 2 bases at V and 1 base at J, with 17 bases in the middle. The germline V gene has CDR1 LNHDA and CDR2 SQIVND (reference sequence). The CDR3 contains 17 residues. The CDR3 sequence is CASSIRWGQAENTEAFF. The CDR3 nucleotides read TGTGCCAGTAGTATAAGGTGGGGGCAGGCCGAGAACACTGAAGCTTTCTTT.

The chain couples TRBV7-2 to TRBJ1-4; 10 bases align to TRBD1. This CDR3 is 14 amino acids long. Unmatched junction bases numbered 3, after V lost 6 bases and J lost 5 bases. Germline V lookup: CDR1 SGHTA, CDR2 FQGNSA. The CDR3 spells CASRMTGGNEKLFF. The CDR3 region has the DNA TGTGCCAGCAGAATGACAGGGGGCAATGAAAAACTGTTTTTT.

The rearrangement uses TRBV11-2 and TRBJ1-1, with D perhaps TRBD1 (5 bases). The CDR3 runs to 15 residues. V shed 5 bases and J shed 1 base, with 14 bases lying between them. Germline CDR1 and CDR2: SGHAT and FQNNGV. CDR3 sequence reads: CASSPRWGWNTEAFF. Written as DNA, the CDR3 is TGTGCCAGCAGCCCTAGGTGGGGGTGGAACACTGAAGCTTTCTTT.

The V and J genes are TRBV3-1 (or the pseudogene TRBV3-2) and TRBJ1-6; 7 nucleotides agree with TRBD1. The V segment lost 4 bases and the J segment 7 bases; nucleotides outside the gene matches: 10. The germline V gene encodes CDR1 LGHDT and CDR2 YNNKEL (reference sequence). This CDR3 is 16 amino acids long. This CDR3 is CASSLGQRGKNSPLHF. The CDR3 region has the DNA TGTGCCAGCAGCCTGGGACAGCGAGGGAAAAATTCACCCCTCCACTTT.

The genes are TRBV19 and TRBJ1-2, with 7 bases aligning to TRBD1. The CDR3 is 18 amino acids. CDR1 and CDR2 from the germline V gene are LNHDA and SQIVND (reference sequence). The V and J ends lost 7 bases and 1 base, in that order; junction bases with no gene match: 18. Here the CDR3 DNA reads TGTGCCAGTACCCTGGCGGTCTACGGGACAGAGGGTAACTATGGCTACACCTTC. Protein: CASTLAVYGTEGNYGYTF.

The chain is built from TRBV7-2 and TRBJ1-2; a weak D match, TRBD1 (5 bases). V lost 5 bases and J 3 bases, leaving 16 bases between the germline ends. Per the germline V gene, CDR1 is SGHTA and CDR2 is FQGNSA. The CDR3 contains 15 residues. CDR3 region: CASSPATAPYYGYTF. For the CDR3, the DNA is TGTGCCAGCAGCCCCGCGACAGCACCGTACTATGGCTACACCTTC.

This chain uses TRBV11-3 with TRBJ2-5; D gene unclear. This CDR3 comprises 16 residues. Looked up from germline, CDR1 is SGHNT and CDR2 is YENEEA. V was trimmed by 5 bases and J by 5 bases, leaving 21 bases between them. The CDR3 here is CASSTRPVAVLETQYF. For the CDR3, the DNA is TGTGCCAGCAGCACCCGCCCGGTCGCTGTTCTGGAGACCCAGTACTTC.

The V gene is TRBV4-3, the J gene TRBJ1-5, with D uncertain. The CDR3 has 17 residues. Between the trimmed V and J ends, which lost 0 bases and 0 bases, there was a span of 12 bases. The germline CDR1 and CDR2 sequences are LGHNA and YSLEER. Written as DNA, the CDR3 is TGCGCCAGCAGCCAAGATTGGGAAGGGTATAGCAATCAGCCCCAGCATTTT. It encodes CASSQDWEGYSNQPQHF.

CDR3 coding DNA: TGTGCCAGCAGGCCAGTAGAGTCTCTTGCCACTGAAGCTTTCTTT. Amino acid sequence: CASRPVESLATEAFF. This chain uses TRBV11-2 with TRBJ1-1; D is unresolved. Trimming pared 6 bases from V and 4 bases from J, leaving 18 bases between. The CDR3 is 15 residues long. From germline, CDR1 is SGHAT and CDR2 FQNNGV.

The rearrangement uses TRBV6-6 and TRBJ1-1; 9 positions match TRBD1. The germline V gene encodes CDR1 MNHNY and CDR2 SVGAGI (reference sequence). This CDR3 has 16 residues. The V segment lost 2 bases and the J segment 4 bases; nucleotides outside the gene matches: 8. CDR3 DNA sequence: TGTGCCAGCAGTTACGGAGGGACAGGGTTGAGCACTGAAGCTTTCTTT. Amino acids: CASSYGGTGLSTEAFF.

This chain connects TRBV11-1 to TRBJ2-3, with a weak D call TRBD2 (5 bases). The CDR3 is 15 amino acids. V lost 6 bases and J lost 1, with 14 bases in between. Germline CDR1 reads SGHAT; CDR2 reads FQDESV (reference sequence). The CDR3, as DNA: TGTGCCAGCAGGCCAACTAGTCAGGGCACAGATACGCAGTATTTT. Amino acid sequence: CASRPTSQGTDTQYF.

This rearrangement joins TRBV10-3 to TRBJ1-5; weak D call: TRBD1 (6 bases). Germline CDR1 is ENHRY and CDR2 is SYGVKD. The CDR3 is 15 residues long. Trimming shortened V by 2 bases and J by 0 bases, and 8 bases separated the two germline ends. The CDR3 loop is CAISEQGSSNQPQHF. The CDR3 DNA reads as TGTGCCATCAGTGAGCAGGGGTCTAGCAATCAGCCCCAGCATTTT.

V and J are TRBV11-1 and TRBJ2-1; D ambiguous. The germline V gene has CDR1 SGHAT and CDR2 FQDESV (reference sequence). The CDR3 totals 13 residues. V dropped 5 bases and J dropped 5 bases, with 10 bases sitting between them. The CDR3 nucleotides read TGTGCCAGCAGCCTCGGCGCTGACAATGAGCAGTTCTTC. As protein: CASSLGADNEQFF.

The chain couples TRBV2 to TRBJ1-2; 9 nucleotides agree with TRBD1. This CDR3 comprises 14 residues. Germline CDR1 reads SNHLY; CDR2 reads FYNNEI. V shed 6 bases and J 7 bases; nucleotides not matched to a gene: 9. CDR3 amino acids: CASRNRGPYSGYTF. Here the CDR3 DNA reads TGTGCCAGCAGGAACAGGGGGCCCTATAGTGGCTACACCTTC.

The genes are TRBV5-1 and TRBJ2-5, with D unresolved. This CDR3 spans 14 amino acids. With 1 base removed from V and 5 bases from J, the gap between germline ends came to 12 bases. Germline lookup yields CDR1 SGHRS and CDR2 YFSETQ. This CDR3 is CASSLLGSVETQYF. The CDR3 DNA is TGCGCCAGCAGCTTGCTGGGGTCGGTGGAGACCCAGTACTTC. The full variable domain, in which reference TRBV5-1 and TRBJ2-5 provide the parts outside the CDR3, is KAGVTQTPRYLIKTRGQQVTLSCSPISGHRSVSWYQQTPGQGLQFLFEYFSETQRNKGNFPGRFSGRQFSNSRSEMNVSTLELGDSALYLCASSLLGSVETQYFGPGTRLLVL.

The gene calls are TRBV18 and TRBJ1-2; 8 bases fit TRBD1. Germline CDR1 is KGHSH and CDR2 is LQKENI. The ends lost 6 bases at V and 0 bases at J; junction bases unmatched: 3. The CDR3 runs to 14 residues. The CDR3 nucleotides read TGTGCCAGCTCTCCGGACAGGGCTAACTATGGCTACACCTTC. Translation: CASSPDRANYGYTF.

This chain joins TRBV29-1 and TRBJ2-7, with TRBD1 matching over 7 bases. This CDR3 is built from 12 residues. V trimming: 7 bases; J trimming: 4 bases; junction bases outside the gene matches: 7. Germline CDR1 is SQVTM and CDR2 is ANQGSEA. This CDR3 is CSAQGLEYEQYF. The CDR3 DNA reads TGCAGCGCACAGGGGTTGGAATACGAGCAGTACTTC.